Each of the 29 T cell receptor beta chains below was sequenced from the same sample in a study of blood T cells in healthy people across ages. Primed by a sample-barcoded 5' primer and a J-beta primer mix, a second PCR proceeded for roughly 7 to 11 cycles. TCRdb re-called the 5' RACE reads with MiXCR, one entry per CDR3 protein. The data show roughly 560,000 distinct CDR3 sequences, less than 25% seen once. The same data also contributed to another study, on T cells of mothers and their children.

Sequencing used blood. These receptors were collected from a boy aged 10-17 years in good health.

This clonotype was found a few times. V is TRBV28 and J is TRBJ2-2, with D possibly matching TRBD1 (6 bases). Trimming cost V 3 bases and J 7 bases, with 12 bases left between them. The CDR3 sequence is 14 residues long. Germline V gene data show CDR1 as MDHEN and CDR2 as SYDVKM. The CDR3 loop reads CASSLSGVGGELFF. The CDR3 DNA reads TGTGCCAGCAGTTTGTCAGGGGTAGGCGGGGAGCTGTTTTTT.

There are many counts of this clonotype. The chain has TRBV6-2 or TRBV6-3 and TRBJ2-5; D is tentatively TRBD1 or TRBD2 (5 bases each). This CDR3 has 13 amino acids. From germline, CDR1 is MNHEY and CDR2 SVGEGT. V lost 5 bases and J 5 bases, leaving 12 bases between the germline ends. The CDR3 spells CASSGTTTETQYF. The CDR3 bases are TGTGCCAGCAGTGGGACCACGACGGAGACCCAGTACTTC.

V gene TRBV24-1 combines with J gene TRBJ2-1; TRBD1 aligns across 7 bases. The CDR3 is 16 amino acids. V lost 6 bases and J lost 5; bases outside the gene matches: 12. The germline gives CDR1 KGHDR, CDR2 SFDVKD. In DNA form, the CDR3 reads TGTGCCACCAGTCCCTCGGGACAGAGGCTAAACAATGAGCAGTTCTTC. Its protein product is CATSPSGQRLNNEQFF.

The table lists this clonotype with a few counts. The V and J genes are TRBV6-1 and TRBJ2-2; D remains ambiguous. Germline V gene data show CDR1 as MNHNS and CDR2 as SASEGT. Trimming took 1 base from V and 6 from J, leaving 12 bases between them. CDR3 length: 15 residues. The CDR3 here is CASSEEALGAGELFF. DNA of the CDR3: TGTGCCAGCAGTGAAGAAGCGTTAGGTGCCGGGGAGCTGTTTTTT.

The chain carries TRBV20-1 and TRBJ2-6, with D possibly being TRBD1 (6 bases). Trimming took 2 bases from V and 0 from J, leaving 17 bases between them. The CDR3 has 18 amino acids. The germline V gene encodes CDR1 DFQATT and CDR2 SNEGSKA (reference sequence). The CDR3 DNA reads as TGCAGTGCTAGAATAGGGGGAGTAGTCAACTCTGGGGCCAACGTCCTGACTTTC. Translated: CSARIGGVVNSGANVLTF.

The V and J genes are TRBV6-2 or TRBV6-3 and TRBJ2-7; no reliable D call. Between the trimmed V and J ends, which lost 6 bases and 9 bases, there was a span of 15 bases. Germline CDR1 is MNHEY and CDR2 is SVGEGT. This CDR3 has 12 residues. The CDR3 reads CASSRPEFVQYF. CDR3 nucleotide sequence: TGTGCCAGCAGCCGACCGGAGTTCGTGCAGTACTTC.

This clonotype was observed once. The J gene is TRBJ2-7, the V gene TRBV20-1, with no clear D. The CDR3 loop spans 13 amino acids. Germline values: CDR1 DFQATT, CDR2 SNEGSKA (reference sequence). The ends were cut back, 6 bases at V and 6 bases at J, with 18 bases in the middle. The CDR3 DNA sequence: TGCAGTGCCGGGCAGGACGAGTTGGTCGAGCAGTACTTC. Amino acid sequence: CSAGQDELVEQYF.

This clonotype was seen only a few times. The chain couples TRBV7-9 to TRBJ2-5; a weak D match, TRBD2 (6 bases). The J call may be mistaken, given a closer DNA end match to TRBJ2-7. The CDR3 runs to 18 residues. The germline gives CDR1 SEHNR, CDR2 FQNEAQ (reference sequence). The CDR3 region is CASSAPPGEIILSYEQYF. The CDR3 DNA reads as TGTGCCAGCAGCGCGCCGCCGGGGGAGATCATCTTATCCTACGAGCAGTACTTC.

This clonotype was seen more than once but under ten times. V usage is TRBV6-1 and J usage is TRBJ1-2; weak D call: TRBD1 (6 bases). The V gene lost 4 bases and the J gene lost 6 bases, with 18 bases spanning the gap. The CDR3 spans 15 residues. Germline V CDR1 and CDR2: MNHNS, SASEGT. The CDR3 is CASSGEFSGVNGYTF. Here the CDR3 DNA reads TGTGCCAGCAGTGGTGAATTTTCAGGGGTAAATGGCTACACCTTC.

This clonotype appeared once. The chain is built from TRBV4-3 and TRBJ1-5, with D maybe TRBD1 (5 bases). The germline V gene has CDR1 LGHNA and CDR2 YSLEER. V lost 3 bases and J 5 bases, leaving 14 bases between the germline ends. This CDR3 contains 15 residues. The CDR3 is CASSQTDYPYQPQHF. CDR3 DNA sequence: TGCGCCAGCAGCCAGACAGATTACCCCTATCAGCCCCAGCATTTT.

The chain couples TRBV5-6 to TRBJ2-5; D may be TRBD1 or TRBD2 (5 bases each). The length of the CDR3 is 16 residues. Trimming removed 1 base from V and 2 bases from J, with 15 bases in between. Germline CDR1 reads SGHDT; CDR2 reads YYEEEE. CDR3 region: CASSLSGPWSQETQYF. CDR3 DNA: TGTGCCAGCAGCTTGTCGGGGCCTTGGTCTCAAGAGACCCAGTACTTC.

The V gene is TRBV7-2, the J gene TRBJ2-3; D uncertain. The length of the CDR3 is 13 residues. Germline lookup yields CDR1 SGHTA and CDR2 FQGNSA. V lost 4 bases, J lost 3 bases, and 8 bases lay in between. The DNA of the CDR3 is TGTGCCAGCAGCTCGCCTCAGACAGATACGCAGTATTTT. As protein: CASSSPQTDTQYF. Full variable domain (outside the CDR3, taken from reference TRBV7-2 and TRBJ2-3): GAGVSQSPSNKVTEKGKDVELRCDPISGHTALYWYRQSLGQGLEFLIYFQGNSAPDKSGLPSDRFSAERTGGSVSTLTIQRTQQEDSAVYLCASSSPQTDTQYFGPGTRLTVL.

This clonotype appeared a few times. This chain links TRBV29-1 with TRBJ2-1; no clear D gene. The germline CDR1 and CDR2 sequences are SQVTM and ANQGSEA. V lost 2 bases and J lost 9, with 11 bases in between. This CDR3 spans 12 amino acids. The CDR3 DNA is TGCAGCGTTGAATCCTGGGCGGTTGAGCAGTTCTTC. It specifies CSVESWAVEQFF.

The chain joins TRBV7-9 to TRBJ2-2, with 7 bases that match TRBD1. CDR3 length equals 16 residues. V shed 6 bases, J shed 0 bases, and the junction held 7 bases outside the gene matches. The germline gives CDR1 SEHNR, CDR2 FQNEAQ (reference sequence). The chain's CDR3 is CASRPGGQANTGELFF. The DNA for the CDR3 is TGTGCCAGCAGACCGGGCGGACAGGCGAACACCGGGGAGCTGTTTTTT.

There are a few counts of this clonotype. V and J are TRBV29-1 and TRBJ2-1, with 7 bases aligning to TRBD1. CDR1 is SQVTM and CDR2 is ANQGSEA in the germline V gene. The CDR3 has 12 amino acids. Unmatched junction bases numbered 7, after V lost 6 bases and J lost 8 bases. The CDR3 sequence: CSVDPQGHEQFF. CDR3 bases: TGCAGCGTAGACCCACAGGGGCATGAGCAGTTCTTC.

Comment on this clonotype: Relative to the germline gene, one junction end is altered; a read error may explain this. The genes are TRBV27 and TRBJ1-5, with D maybe TRBD1 (5 bases). The germline V gene encodes CDR1 MNHEY and CDR2 SMNVEV (reference sequence). This CDR3 spans 14 amino acids. The DNA for the CDR3 is TGTGCCAGCAGTTTCCAGGGAAACAATCAGCCCCGGCATTTT. This encodes CASSFQGNNQPRHF.

V is TRBV20-1 and J is TRBJ2-7; the match to TRBD1 covers 7 bases. Unmatched junction bases numbered 6, after V lost 7 bases and J lost 0 bases. The CDR3 spans 13 residues. CDR1 and CDR2 from the germline V gene are DFQATT and SNEGSKA (reference sequence). In DNA form, the CDR3 reads TGCAGTGTCACAAGGGACAGCTCCTACGAGCAGTACTTC. This sequence encodes CSVTRDSSYEQYF.

The table lists this clonotype with a few counts. This chain uses TRBV9 with TRBJ2-5, with D perhaps matching TRBD2 (6 bases). Per germline, CDR1 SGDLS and CDR2 YYNGEE. V lost 0 bases and J lost 4, with 19 bases in between. The CDR3 runs to 17 residues. The CDR3 reads CASSVGDRAGLVETQYF. The CDR3, as DNA: TGTGCCAGCAGCGTAGGAGATCGAGCGGGTCTCGTAGAGACCCAGTACTTC.

The rearrangement uses TRBV28 and TRBJ2-1; D perhaps matches TRBD2 (5 bases). Germline loops: CDR1 MDHEN, CDR2 SYDVKM. The CDR3 is 14 residues long. Trimming shortened V by 3 bases and J by 9 bases, and 15 bases separated the two germline ends. CDR3 amino acids: CASSFGVGSVEQFF. In nucleotides, the CDR3 is TGTGCCAGCAGTTTCGGGGTGGGGTCAGTTGAGCAGTTCTTC.

The chain uses TRBV5-1 and TRBJ2-5, with TRBD2 identical over 9 bases. Per the germline V gene, CDR1 is SGHRS and CDR2 is YFSETQ. This CDR3 has 16 residues. Trimming removed 1 base from V and 1 base from J; junction bases left unmatched: 5. This chain's CDR3 is CASSLSGGGAQETQYF. In DNA form, the CDR3 reads TGCGCCAGCAGCTTGAGCGGCGGGGGGGCCCAAGAGACCCAGTACTTC.

The chain employs TRBV28 and TRBJ1-5; D is undetermined. In germline, CDR1 is MDHEN, CDR2 SYDVKM. CDR3 size: 14 residues. Trimming left V 1 base short and J 4 bases short, with 8 bases between. The CDR3 DNA sequence: TGTGCCAGCAGTTTATATCGAGTTAATCAGCCCCAGCATTTT. Translated: CASSLYRVNQPQHF.

V is TRBV12-3 or TRBV12-4 and J is TRBJ1-1, with a possible D match to TRBD1 (6 bases). Between the trimmed V and J ends, which lost 4 bases and 0 bases, there was a span of 21 bases. This CDR3 is 18 amino acids long. CDR3 DNA: TGTGCCAGCAGTTGGGTGAGAGCACTGGGGGCCCTGAACACTGAAGCTTTCTTT. Translation: CASSWVRALGALNTEAFF.

This clonotype was seen only a few times. The V call is TRBV7-2, the J call TRBJ2-1; D is possibly TRBD2 (5 bases). CDR1 and CDR2 (germline): SGHTA, FQGNSA. This CDR3 has 15 amino acids. With 5 bases removed from V and 0 bases from J, the gap between germline ends came to 11 bases. The CDR3 DNA is TGTGCCAGCAGCCCAAGACGGGGCTCCTACAATGAGCAGTTCTTC. The encoded protein is CASSPRRGSYNEQFF.

This clonotype was found many times. The chain carries TRBV18 and TRBJ2-5; TRBD1 is a possible D gene (6 bases). The CDR3 is made up of 19 amino acids. Germline V gene lookup returns CDR1 KGHSH and CDR2 LQKENI. The V end was cut by 1 base, the J end by 0 bases, with 21 bases between. This CDR3 is CASSPRRQAIETHQETQYF. DNA of the CDR3: TGTGCCAGCTCACCACGAAGACAGGCCATAGAGACTCACCAAGAGACCCAGTACTTC. Based on the CDR3 plus reference TRBV18 and TRBJ2-5, the full variable domain is NAGVMQNPRHLVRRRGQEARLRCSPMKGHSHVYWYRQLPEEGLKFMVYLQKENIIDESGMPKERFSAEFPKEGPSILRIQQVVRGDSAAYFCASSPRRQAIETHQETQYFGPGTRLLVL.

This clonotype has only a few counts. The gene calls are TRBV9 and TRBJ2-1; D perhaps matches TRBD1 (6 bases). The CDR3 extends over 16 amino acids. Germline V gene lookup returns CDR1 SGDLS and CDR2 YYNGEE. Trimming cost V 4 bases and J 0 bases, with 14 bases left between them. The CDR3 protein is CASSSPTGVSYNEQFF. The DNA of the CDR3 is TGTGCCAGCAGCTCACCGACAGGAGTCTCCTACAATGAGCAGTTCTTC.

The gene calls are TRBV5-1 and TRBJ2-7, with 7 nucleotides matching TRBD1. With V trimmed by 0 bases and J by 6 bases, 9 bases remained unmatched. This CDR3 comprises 15 residues. The germline gives CDR1 SGHRS, CDR2 YFSETQ. In nucleotides, the CDR3 is TGCGCCAGCAGCTTGGGTGGGGACAGCGGCTTCGAGCAGTACTTC. Its protein is CASSLGGDSGFEQYF.

The chain joins TRBV20-1 to TRBJ2-1; 8 bases are a match to TRBD2. Germline V lookup: CDR1 DFQATT, CDR2 SNEGSKA (reference sequence). The CDR3 consists of 15 residues. V trimming: 0 bases; J trimming: 7 bases; junction bases outside the gene matches: 8. CDR3 nucleotide sequence: TGCAGTGCTAGAGATGTAGCGGGGTCTCGGAATGAGCAGTTCTTC. Translation: CSARDVAGSRNEQFF.

The chain recombines TRBV9 with TRBJ1-2; the match to TRBD1 covers 9 bases. This CDR3 has 17 residues. Losses at the gene ends were 0 bases for V and 6 bases for J; bases not matched to a gene: 12. Germline CDR1 is SGDLS and CDR2 is YYNGEE. The CDR3 DNA reads as TGTGCCAGCAGCGTAGGAATTTCGGGACAGGGCCGGCATGGCTACACCTTC. It codes for CASSVGISGQGRHGYTF.

J is TRBJ2-1 and V is TRBV20-1; 12 bases are a match to TRBD2. Looked up from germline, CDR1 is DFQATT and CDR2 is SNEGSKA (reference sequence). This CDR3 comprises 15 residues. The V and J ends lost 1 base and 5 bases, in that order; junction bases with no gene match: 3. CDR3 in amino acids: CSARVGLAGNNEQFF. CDR3 sequence (DNA): TGCAGTGCTAGAGTCGGACTAGCGGGGAACAATGAGCAGTTCTTC.